What follows is one TCR beta chain and its context. Its target is not known. Both 60 Vbeta primers and 13 Jbeta primers went into the PCR. Produced via immunoSEQ multiplex PCR; TCRdb's table is partial and in-frame only. The table lists about 160,000 clones, just under 80% of them singletons. The data belong to a study of cytomegalovirus exposure and HLA in healthy donors. The study, taken as a whole, reports: A later analysis appeared to link common viral pathogens to several of the most significant clusters. In an earlier analysis, most TCR beta V segments were productive about 87% or about 30% of the time.

CDR1 WNHNN and CDR2 SYGVQD come from the germline V gene (reference sequence). CDR3 length equals 13 residues. With 6 bases clipped from V and 2 bases from J, the junction kept 2 bases outside the gene matches. The rearrangement joins TRBV10-1 to TRBJ2-7, with 9 positions matching TRBD1. Source material: PBMCs. This TCR was recovered from a woman in her forties or fifties in good health and CMV-seropositive. The CDR3 DNA follows: TGCGCCAGCAGCCGACAGGGGGCCTACGAGCAGTACTTC. This encodes CASSRQGAYEQYF.